This TCR beta chain is from a study of T cell responses to AZD1222 COVID-19 vaccine. CDR1 and CDR2 (germline): SGHTA, FQGNSA. V was clipped by 5 bases and J by 8 bases, with 18 bases between them. CDR3 length equals 15 residues. Concerning this clone itself: No antigen is known for it.

Generated by immunoSEQ multiplex PCR, the TCRdb table keeps only in-frame clones and is missing some. The data contain about 150,000 clones, under 95% of them singletons. The study's findings and limits: Spike-specific TCR breadth rose after two AZD1222 doses, and depth rose as well. Just a handful of AZD1222 recipients were seropositive at baseline.

The TCR sequence derives from an adult who received the AZD1222 COVID-19 vaccine. This rearrangement joins TRBV7-2 to TRBJ2-2, with TRBD2 as a possible D gene (6 bases). The specimen was peripheral blood, collected 28 days after the second AZD1222 dose. CDR3 nucleotide sequence: TGTGCCAGCAGCCCCGCGGGGCCCAACCCGGGGGAGCTGTTTTTT. Protein sequence: CASSPAGPNPGELFF.